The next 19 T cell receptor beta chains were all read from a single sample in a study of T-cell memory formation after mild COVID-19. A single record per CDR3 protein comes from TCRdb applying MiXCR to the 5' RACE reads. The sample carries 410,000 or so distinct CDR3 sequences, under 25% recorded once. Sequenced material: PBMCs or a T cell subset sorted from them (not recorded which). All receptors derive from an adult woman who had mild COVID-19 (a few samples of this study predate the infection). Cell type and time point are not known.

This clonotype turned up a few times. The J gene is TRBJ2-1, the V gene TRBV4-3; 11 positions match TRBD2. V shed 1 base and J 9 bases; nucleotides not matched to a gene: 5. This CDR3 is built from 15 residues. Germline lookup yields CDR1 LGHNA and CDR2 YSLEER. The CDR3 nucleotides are TGCGCCAGCAGCCAAGGGGGGACTAGCGGAACTGAGCAGTTCTTC. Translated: CASSQGGTSGTEQFF.

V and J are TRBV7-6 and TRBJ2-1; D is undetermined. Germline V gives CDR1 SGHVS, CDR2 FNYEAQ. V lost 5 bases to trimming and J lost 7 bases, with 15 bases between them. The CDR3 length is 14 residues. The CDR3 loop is CASSPLGSNNEQFF. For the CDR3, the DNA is TGTGCCAGCAGCCCACTGGGGTCGAATAATGAGCAGTTCTTC.

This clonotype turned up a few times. The CDR3 sequence: CASSRSGATSYNEQFF. The CDR3, as DNA: TGTGCCAGCAGTCGTAGCGGGGCCACTTCCTACAATGAGCAGTTCTTC. The V call is TRBV12-3 or TRBV12-4, the J call TRBJ2-1, with 8 nucleotides matching TRBD2. Losses at the gene ends were 5 bases for V and 1 base for J; bases not matched to a gene: 7. The CDR3 is made up of 16 amino acids.

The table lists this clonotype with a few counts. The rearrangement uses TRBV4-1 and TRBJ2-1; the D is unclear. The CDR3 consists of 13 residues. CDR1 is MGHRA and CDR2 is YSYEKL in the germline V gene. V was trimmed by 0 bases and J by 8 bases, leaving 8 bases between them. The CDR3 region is CASSQDLPHEQFF. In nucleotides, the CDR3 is TGCGCCAGCAGCCAAGATCTCCCCCATGAGCAGTTCTTC.

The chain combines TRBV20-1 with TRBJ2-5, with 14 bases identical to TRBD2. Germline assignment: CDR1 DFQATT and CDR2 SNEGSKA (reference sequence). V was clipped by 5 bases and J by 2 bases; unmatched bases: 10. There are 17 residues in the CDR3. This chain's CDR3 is CSAEPGLAGAQQETQYF. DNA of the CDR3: TGCAGTGCTGAACCGGGACTAGCGGGAGCGCAGCAAGAGACCCAGTACTTC.

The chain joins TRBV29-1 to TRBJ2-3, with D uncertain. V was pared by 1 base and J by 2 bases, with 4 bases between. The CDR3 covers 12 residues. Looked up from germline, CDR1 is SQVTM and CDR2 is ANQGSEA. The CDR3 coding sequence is TGCAGCGTTGAAGTCCACACAGATACGCAGTATTTT. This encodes CSVEVHTDTQYF.

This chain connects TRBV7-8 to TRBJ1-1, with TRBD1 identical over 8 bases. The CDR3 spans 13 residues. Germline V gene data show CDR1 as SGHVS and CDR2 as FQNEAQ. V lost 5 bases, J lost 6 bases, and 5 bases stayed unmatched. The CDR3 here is CASSARGRAEAFF. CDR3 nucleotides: TGTGCCAGCAGCGCCAGGGGGCGGGCTGAAGCTTTCTTT.

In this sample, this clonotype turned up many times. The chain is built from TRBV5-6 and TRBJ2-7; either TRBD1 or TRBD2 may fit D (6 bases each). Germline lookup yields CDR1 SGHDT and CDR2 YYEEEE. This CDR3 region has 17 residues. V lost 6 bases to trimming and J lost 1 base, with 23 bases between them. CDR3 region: CASTPVGGRANSYEQYF. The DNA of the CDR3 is TGTGCCAGCACCCCGGTGGGGGGCAGGGCGAATTCCTACGAGCAGTACTTC. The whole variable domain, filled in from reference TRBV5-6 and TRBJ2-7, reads DAGVTQSPTHLIKTRGQQVTLRCSPKSGHDTVSWYQQALGQGPQFIFQYYEEEERQRGNFPDRFSGHQFPNYSSELNVNALLLGDSALYLCASTPVGGRANSYEQYFGPGTRLTVT.

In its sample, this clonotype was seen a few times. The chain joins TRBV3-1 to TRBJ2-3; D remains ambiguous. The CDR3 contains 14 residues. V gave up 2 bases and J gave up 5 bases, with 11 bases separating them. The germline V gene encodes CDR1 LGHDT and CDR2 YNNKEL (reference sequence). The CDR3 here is CASSQWRTGDTQYF. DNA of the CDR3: TGTGCCAGCAGCCAATGGCGCACCGGAGATACGCAGTATTTT.

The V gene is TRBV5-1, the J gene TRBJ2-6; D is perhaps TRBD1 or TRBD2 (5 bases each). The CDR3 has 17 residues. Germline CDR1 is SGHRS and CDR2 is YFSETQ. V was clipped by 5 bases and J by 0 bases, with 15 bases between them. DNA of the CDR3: TGCGCCAGCAGGCTGAGGGACGGGACCTCTGGGGCCAACGTCCTGACTTTC. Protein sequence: CASRLRDGTSGANVLTF. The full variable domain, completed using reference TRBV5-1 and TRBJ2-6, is KAGVTQTPRYLIKTRGQQVTLSCSPISGHRSVSWYQQTPGQGLQFLFEYFSETQRNKGNFPGRFSGRQFSNSRSEMNVSTLELGDSALYLCASRLRDGTSGANVLTFGAGSRLTVL.

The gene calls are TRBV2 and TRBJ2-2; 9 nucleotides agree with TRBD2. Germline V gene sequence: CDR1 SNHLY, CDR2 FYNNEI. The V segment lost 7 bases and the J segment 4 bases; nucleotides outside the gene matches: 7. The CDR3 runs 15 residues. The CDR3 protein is CASIDSGRGTGELFF. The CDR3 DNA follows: TGTGCCAGCATCGATAGCGGGAGAGGCACCGGGGAGCTGTTTTTT.

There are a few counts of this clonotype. DNA of the CDR3: TGCGCCAGCAGCCAACAGGACCTTGGAAATCAGCCCCAGCATTTT. As protein: CASSQQDLGNQPQHF. The V call is TRBV4-1, the J call TRBJ1-5; no firm D call. V lost 2 bases and J 4 bases, leaving 12 bases between the germline ends. The V gene's germline CDR1 is MGHRA and CDR2 YSYEKL. The CDR3 length is 15 residues.

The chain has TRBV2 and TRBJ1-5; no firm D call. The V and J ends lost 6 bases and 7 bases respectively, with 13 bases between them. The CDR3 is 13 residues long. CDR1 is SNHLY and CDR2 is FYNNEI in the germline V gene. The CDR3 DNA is TGTGCCAGCAGGGCCAGTCTCGGGCAGCCCCAGCATTTT. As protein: CASRASLGQPQHF.

This CDR3 reads CASSFRTGGSRETQYF. The CDR3, as DNA: TGCGCCAGCAGCTTCCGGACAGGGGGTTCGCGGGAGACCCAGTACTTC. V and J are TRBV5-1 and TRBJ2-5; 10 bases match TRBD1. Trimming cost V 2 bases and J 5 bases; bases outside gene matches: 9. Germline V gene sequence: CDR1 SGHRS, CDR2 YFSETQ. The CDR3 consists of 16 residues.

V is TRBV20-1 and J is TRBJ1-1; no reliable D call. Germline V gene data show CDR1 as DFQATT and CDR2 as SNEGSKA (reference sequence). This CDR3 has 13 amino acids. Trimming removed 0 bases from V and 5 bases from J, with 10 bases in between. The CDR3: CSARDPIGTEAFF. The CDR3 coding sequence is TGCAGTGCTAGAGACCCAATTGGGACTGAAGCTTTCTTT.

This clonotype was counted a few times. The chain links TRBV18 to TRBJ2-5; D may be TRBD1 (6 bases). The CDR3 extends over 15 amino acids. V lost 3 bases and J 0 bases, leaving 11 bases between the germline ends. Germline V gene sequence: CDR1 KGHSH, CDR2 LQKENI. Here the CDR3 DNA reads TGTGCCAGCTCACCTACGCAGGGGTACCAAGAGACCCAGTACTTC. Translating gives CASSPTQGYQETQYF.

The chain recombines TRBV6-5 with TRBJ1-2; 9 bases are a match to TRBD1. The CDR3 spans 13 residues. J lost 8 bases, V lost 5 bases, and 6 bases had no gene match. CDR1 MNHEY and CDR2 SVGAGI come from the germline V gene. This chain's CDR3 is CASSGYGTGGYTF. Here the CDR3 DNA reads TGTGCCAGCAGTGGATACGGGACAGGGGGCTACACCTTC.

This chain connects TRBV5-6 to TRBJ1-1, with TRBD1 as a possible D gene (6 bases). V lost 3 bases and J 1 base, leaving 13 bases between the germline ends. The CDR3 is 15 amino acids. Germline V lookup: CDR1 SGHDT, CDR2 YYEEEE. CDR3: CASSWGWTENTEAFF. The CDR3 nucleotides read TGTGCCAGCAGCTGGGGTTGGACAGAGAACACTGAAGCTTTCTTT.

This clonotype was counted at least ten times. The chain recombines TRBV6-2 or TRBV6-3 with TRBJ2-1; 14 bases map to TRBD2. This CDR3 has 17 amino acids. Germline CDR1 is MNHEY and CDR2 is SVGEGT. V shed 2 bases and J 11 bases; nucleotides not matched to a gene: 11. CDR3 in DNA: TGTGCCAGCAGTTACCGCACCGGGACTAGCGGGGGTTTGAAGCAGTTCTTC. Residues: CASSYRTGTSGGLKQFF.